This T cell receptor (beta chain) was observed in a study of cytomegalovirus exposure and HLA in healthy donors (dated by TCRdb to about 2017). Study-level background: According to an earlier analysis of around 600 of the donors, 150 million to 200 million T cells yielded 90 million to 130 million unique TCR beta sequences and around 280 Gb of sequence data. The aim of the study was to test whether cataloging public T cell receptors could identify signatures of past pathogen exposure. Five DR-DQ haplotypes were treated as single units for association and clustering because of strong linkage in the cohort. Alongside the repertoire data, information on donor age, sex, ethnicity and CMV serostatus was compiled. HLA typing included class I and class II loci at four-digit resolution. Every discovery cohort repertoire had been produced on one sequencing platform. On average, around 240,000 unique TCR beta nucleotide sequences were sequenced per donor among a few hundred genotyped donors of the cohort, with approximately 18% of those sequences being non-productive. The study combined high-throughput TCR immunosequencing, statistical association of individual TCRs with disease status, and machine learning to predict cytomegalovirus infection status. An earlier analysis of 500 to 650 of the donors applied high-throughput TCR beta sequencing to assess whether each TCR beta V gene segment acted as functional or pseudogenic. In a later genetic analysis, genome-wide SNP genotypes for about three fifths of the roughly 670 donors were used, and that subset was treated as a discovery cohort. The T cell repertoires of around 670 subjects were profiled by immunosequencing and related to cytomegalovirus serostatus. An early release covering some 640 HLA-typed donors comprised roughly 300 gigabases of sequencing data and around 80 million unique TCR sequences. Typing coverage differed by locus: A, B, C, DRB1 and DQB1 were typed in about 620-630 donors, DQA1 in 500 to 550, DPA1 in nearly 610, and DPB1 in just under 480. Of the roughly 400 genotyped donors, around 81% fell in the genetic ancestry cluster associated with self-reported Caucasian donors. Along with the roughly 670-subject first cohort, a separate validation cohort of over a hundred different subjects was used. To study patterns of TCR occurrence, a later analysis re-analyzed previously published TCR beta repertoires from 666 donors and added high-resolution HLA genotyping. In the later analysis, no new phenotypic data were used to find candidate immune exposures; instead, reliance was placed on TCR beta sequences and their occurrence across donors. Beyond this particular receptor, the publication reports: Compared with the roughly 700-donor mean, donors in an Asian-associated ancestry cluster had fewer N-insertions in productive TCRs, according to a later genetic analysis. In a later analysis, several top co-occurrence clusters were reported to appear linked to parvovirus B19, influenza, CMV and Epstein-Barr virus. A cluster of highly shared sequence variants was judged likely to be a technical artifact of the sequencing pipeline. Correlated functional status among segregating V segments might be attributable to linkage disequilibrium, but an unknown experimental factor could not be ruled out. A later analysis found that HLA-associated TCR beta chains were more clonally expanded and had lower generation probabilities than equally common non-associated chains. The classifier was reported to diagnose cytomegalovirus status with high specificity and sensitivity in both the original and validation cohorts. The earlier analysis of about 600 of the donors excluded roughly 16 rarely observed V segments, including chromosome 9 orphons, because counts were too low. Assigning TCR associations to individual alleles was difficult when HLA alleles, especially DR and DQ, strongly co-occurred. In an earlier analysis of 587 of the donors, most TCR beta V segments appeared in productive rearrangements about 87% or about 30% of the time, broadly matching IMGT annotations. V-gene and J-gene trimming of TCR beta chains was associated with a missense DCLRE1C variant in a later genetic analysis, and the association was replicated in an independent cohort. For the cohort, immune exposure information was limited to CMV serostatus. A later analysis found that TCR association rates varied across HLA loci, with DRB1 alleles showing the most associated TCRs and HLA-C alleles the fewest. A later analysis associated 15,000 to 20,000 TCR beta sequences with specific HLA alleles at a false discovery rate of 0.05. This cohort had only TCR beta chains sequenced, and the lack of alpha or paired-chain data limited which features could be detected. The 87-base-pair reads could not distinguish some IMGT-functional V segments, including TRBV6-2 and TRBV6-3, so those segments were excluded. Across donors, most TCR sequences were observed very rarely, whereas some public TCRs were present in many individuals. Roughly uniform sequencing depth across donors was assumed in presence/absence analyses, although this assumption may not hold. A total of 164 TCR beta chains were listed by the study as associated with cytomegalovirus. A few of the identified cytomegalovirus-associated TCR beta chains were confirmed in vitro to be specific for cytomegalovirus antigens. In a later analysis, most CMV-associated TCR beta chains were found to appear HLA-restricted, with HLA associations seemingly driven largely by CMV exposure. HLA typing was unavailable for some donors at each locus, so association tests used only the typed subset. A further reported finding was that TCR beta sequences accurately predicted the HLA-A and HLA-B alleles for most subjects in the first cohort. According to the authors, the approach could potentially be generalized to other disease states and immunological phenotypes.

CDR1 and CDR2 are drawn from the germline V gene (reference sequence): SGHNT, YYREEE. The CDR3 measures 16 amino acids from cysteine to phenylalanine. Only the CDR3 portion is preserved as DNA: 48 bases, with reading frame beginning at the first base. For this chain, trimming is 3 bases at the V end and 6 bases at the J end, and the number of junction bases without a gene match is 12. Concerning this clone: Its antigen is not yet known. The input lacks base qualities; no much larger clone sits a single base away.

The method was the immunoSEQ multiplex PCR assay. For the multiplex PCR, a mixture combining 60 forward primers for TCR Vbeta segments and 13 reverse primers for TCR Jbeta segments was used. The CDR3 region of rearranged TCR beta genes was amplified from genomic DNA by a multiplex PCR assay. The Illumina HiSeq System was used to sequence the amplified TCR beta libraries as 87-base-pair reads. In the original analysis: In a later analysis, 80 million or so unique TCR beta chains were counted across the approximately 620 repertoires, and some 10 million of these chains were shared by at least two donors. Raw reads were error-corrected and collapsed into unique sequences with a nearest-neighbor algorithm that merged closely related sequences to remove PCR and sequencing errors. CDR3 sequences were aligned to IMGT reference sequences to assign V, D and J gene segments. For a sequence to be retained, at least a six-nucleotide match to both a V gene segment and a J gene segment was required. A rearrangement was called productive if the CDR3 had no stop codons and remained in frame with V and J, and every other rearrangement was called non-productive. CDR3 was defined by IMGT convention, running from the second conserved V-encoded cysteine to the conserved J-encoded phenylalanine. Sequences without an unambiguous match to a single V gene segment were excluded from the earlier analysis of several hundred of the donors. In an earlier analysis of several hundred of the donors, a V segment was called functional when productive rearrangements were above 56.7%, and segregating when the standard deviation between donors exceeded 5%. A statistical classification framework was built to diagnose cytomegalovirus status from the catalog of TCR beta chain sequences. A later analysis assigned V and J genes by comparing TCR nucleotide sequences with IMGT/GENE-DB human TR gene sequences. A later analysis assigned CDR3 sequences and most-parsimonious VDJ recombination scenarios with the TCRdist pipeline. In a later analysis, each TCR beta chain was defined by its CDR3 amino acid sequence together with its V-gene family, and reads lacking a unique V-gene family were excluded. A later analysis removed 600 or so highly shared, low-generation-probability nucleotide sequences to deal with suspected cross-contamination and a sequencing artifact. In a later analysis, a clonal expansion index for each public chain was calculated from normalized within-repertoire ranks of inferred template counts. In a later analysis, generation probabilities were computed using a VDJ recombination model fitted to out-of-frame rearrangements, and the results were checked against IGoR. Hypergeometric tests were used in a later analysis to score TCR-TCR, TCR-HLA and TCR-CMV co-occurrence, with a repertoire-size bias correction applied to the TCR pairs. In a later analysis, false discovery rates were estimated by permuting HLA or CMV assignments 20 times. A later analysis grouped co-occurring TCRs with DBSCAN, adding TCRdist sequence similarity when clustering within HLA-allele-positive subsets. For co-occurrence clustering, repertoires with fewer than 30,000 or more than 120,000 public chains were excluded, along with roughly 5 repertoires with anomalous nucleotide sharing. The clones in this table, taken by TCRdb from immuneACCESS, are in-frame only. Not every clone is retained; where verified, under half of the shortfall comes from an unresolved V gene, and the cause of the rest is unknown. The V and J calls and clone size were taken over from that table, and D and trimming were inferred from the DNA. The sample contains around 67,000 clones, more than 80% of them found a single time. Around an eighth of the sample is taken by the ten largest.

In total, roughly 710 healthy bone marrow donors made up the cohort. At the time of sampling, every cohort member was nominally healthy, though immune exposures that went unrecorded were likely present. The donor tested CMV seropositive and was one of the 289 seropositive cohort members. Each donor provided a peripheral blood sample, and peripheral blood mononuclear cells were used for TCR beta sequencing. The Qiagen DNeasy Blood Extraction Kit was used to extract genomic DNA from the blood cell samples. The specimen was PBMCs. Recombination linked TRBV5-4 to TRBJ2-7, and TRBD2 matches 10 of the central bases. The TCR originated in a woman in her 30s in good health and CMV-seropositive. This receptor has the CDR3 CASSSPGTSVVLEQYF. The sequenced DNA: TGTGCCAGCAGCTCCCCCGGGACTAGCGTCGTCCTCGAGCAGTACTTC.